The 15 T cell receptor beta chains presented below share a single source sample, sequenced in a study of cytomegalovirus exposure and HLA in healthy donors. This PCR relied on a set of 60 Vbeta primers and 13 Jbeta primers. The method was immunoSEQ multiplex PCR; TCRdb's version includes in-frame clones alone and lacks a portion of them. In the table there are about 120,000 clones, 60% to 80% of which are singletons. The source material was PBMCs. The receptors originated from a human donor in good health.

The CDR3 reads CASSLGRGQGAFLHFYEQYF. CDR3 sequence (DNA): TGTGCCAGCAGCTTAGGCAGAGGACAGGGGGCTTTCCTTCATTTCTACGAGCAGTACTTC. The chain uses TRBV13 and TRBJ2-7, with 11 bases lining up with TRBD1. V trimming: 0 bases; J trimming: 3 bases; junction bases outside the gene matches: 16. Germline-derived CDR1 and CDR2 are PRHDT and FYEKMQ (reference sequence). The CDR3 runs 20 residues.

CDR3 bases: TGTGCCAGCAGTGAGGCACAGGGCGGTAATGAAAAACTGTTTTTT. Translated, it gives CASSEAQGGNEKLFF. V is TRBV6-1 and J is TRBJ1-4; the D gene is possibly TRBD1 (6 bases). CDR1 and CDR2 from the germline V gene are MNHNS and SASEGT. V gave up 3 bases and J gave up 4 bases, with 12 bases separating them. The CDR3 contains 15 residues.

The V call is TRBV19, the J call TRBJ1-1, with 9 nucleotides matching TRBD1. CDR3 size: 15 residues. Trimming cost V 5 bases and J 0 bases; bases outside gene matches: 4. Germline CDR1 reads LNHDA; CDR2 reads SQIVND (reference sequence). CDR3 sequence: CASSEGQGMNTEAFF. In DNA form, the CDR3 reads TGTGCCAGTAGTGAAGGACAGGGGATGAACACTGAAGCTTTCTTT.

The chain joins TRBV11-1 to TRBJ1-4; a weak D match, TRBD1 (5 bases). Germline assignment: CDR1 SGHAT and CDR2 FQDESV (reference sequence). The V end lost 5 bases, the J end lost 2 bases, and 9 bases lay between the germline ends. The CDR3 runs to 14 residues. CDR3 amino acids: CASSTQVTNEKLFF. The DNA for the CDR3 is TGTGCCAGCAGCACACAGGTGACTAATGAAAAACTGTTTTTT.

The chain uses TRBV10-3 and TRBJ1-5; tentative D call: TRBD1 (6 bases). The CDR3 spans 14 residues. The germline V gene has CDR1 ENHRY and CDR2 SYGVKD. The V and J ends lost 10 bases and 9 bases respectively, with 22 bases between them. The CDR3 region has the DNA TGTGCCACCAGCAGGGACATTTCCTCGGCGCCCCAGCATTTT. It yields the protein CATSRDISSAPQHF.

The sample holds a few counts of this clone. V is TRBV4-3 and J is TRBJ2-6; D is perhaps TRBD2 (5 bases). There are 17 residues in the CDR3. From germline, CDR1 is LGHNA and CDR2 YSLEER. Trimming removed 0 bases from V and 4 bases from J, with 13 bases in between. Here the CDR3 DNA reads TGCGCCAGCAGCCAAGAAAGGGAGTCATGGGGGGCCAACGTCCTGACTTTC. Protein sequence: CASSQERESWGANVLTF.

The chain couples TRBV28 to TRBJ2-1, with D maybe TRBD2 (5 bases). The CDR3 is 15 amino acids. V was pared by 6 bases and J by 5 bases, with 17 bases between. The germline gives CDR1 MDHEN, CDR2 SYDVKM. The CDR3 sequence: CASSPGLTSDNEQFF. CDR3 in DNA: TGTGCCAGCAGCCCCGGTTTAACTAGTGACAATGAGCAGTTCTTC.

This chain links TRBV6-5 with TRBJ1-1, with D possibly being TRBD1 (5 bases). The CDR3 loop spans 12 amino acids. Looked up from germline, CDR1 is MNHEY and CDR2 is SVGAGI. Trimming stripped 6 bases from V and 8 bases from J, with 13 bases between. The CDR3 protein is CASRLGQGEAFF. Here the CDR3 DNA reads TGTGCCAGCAGGTTGGGGCAAGGCGAAGCTTTCTTT.

The chain joins TRBV5-1 to TRBJ1-1; D is ambiguous. This CDR3 has 15 residues. V was pared by 0 bases and J by 0 bases, with 9 bases between. CDR1 and CDR2 from the germline V gene are SGHRS and YFSETQ. Written as DNA, the CDR3 is TGCGCCAGCAGCTTGGAAACAGTGATGAACACTGAAGCTTTCTTT. Its translation is CASSLETVMNTEAFF.

The CDR3 sequence: CSVRTEDTQYF. The CDR3 DNA follows: TGCAGCGTTCGGACAGAAGATACGCAGTATTTT. The V and J genes are TRBV29-1 and TRBJ2-3, with D possibly being TRBD1 (6 bases). The CDR3 loop spans 11 amino acids. Trimming cost V 5 bases and J 5 bases, with 8 bases left between them. The V gene's germline CDR1 is SQVTM and CDR2 ANQGSEA.

The V call is TRBV6-1, the J call TRBJ1-6; 7 nucleotides agree with TRBD1. Germline V CDR1 and CDR2: MNHNS, SASEGT. V shed 4 bases and J 17 bases; nucleotides not matched to a gene: 14. The CDR3 sequence is 14 residues long. The CDR3 DNA follows: TGTGCCAGCAGTGGTCGAGGGGGACAGTCCCCGGTCCACTTT. Encoded protein: CASSGRGGQSPVHF.

The chain carries TRBV6-6 and TRBJ2-1, with D tentatively TRBD2 (7 bases). V was pared by 6 bases and J by 4 bases, with 19 bases between. The length of the CDR3 is 16 residues. Germline-derived CDR1 and CDR2 are MNHNY and SVGAGI (reference sequence). CDR3 residues: CASSSRGAGSYNEQFF. As DNA, the CDR3 is TGTGCCAGCAGCTCCCGGGGGGCAGGCAGTTACAATGAGCAGTTCTTC.

The chain recombines TRBV29-1 with TRBJ2-3, with 10 bases aligning to TRBD1. Germline CDR1 reads SQVTM; CDR2 reads ANQGSEA. The CDR3 has 15 residues. J was trimmed by 6 bases and V by 4 bases; bases with no gene match: 10. The CDR3 is CSVGPTGGIEDTQYF. In DNA form, the CDR3 reads TGCAGCGTTGGTCCGACAGGGGGCATTGAGGATACGCAGTATTTT.

The chain couples TRBV27 to TRBJ2-7; D is possibly TRBD2 (6 bases). The CDR3 length is 13 residues. Looked up from germline, CDR1 is MNHEY and CDR2 is SMNVEV (reference sequence). V gave up 8 bases and J gave up 6 bases, with 17 bases separating them. The CDR3 here is CASSLGRLSEQYF. The CDR3 nucleotides read TGTGCCAGCTCGTTAGGGAGGCTATCCGAGCAGTACTTC.

This clone appeared a few times. The rearrangement uses TRBV28 and TRBJ1-4; no reliable D call. CDR3 length: 13 amino acids. Germline V lookup: CDR1 MDHEN, CDR2 SYDVKM. V was clipped by 6 bases and J by 5 bases, with 10 bases between them. CDR3 amino acids: CASSEGRNEKLFF. The CDR3 coding sequence is TGTGCCAGCAGCGAGGGTAGAAATGAAAAACTGTTTTTT.